Each of the 25 T cell receptor beta chains below was sequenced from the same sample in a study of T-cell reconstitution after alpha-beta-depleted transplantation in children. The TCRbeta library incorporated unique molecular identifiers. One entry per CDR3 protein, called by TCRdb with MiXCR from the PCR reads. The sample carries hundreds of thousands of distinct CDR3 sequences, approximately 14% recorded once. Sequenced here: PBMCs, sampled before TCRalphabeta/CD19-depleted stem cell transplant. The receptors here all came from a girl between 2 and 10 years old with congenital amegakaryocytic thrombocytopenia, due to receive a stem cell transplant.

This clonotype has a count of ten or more. The rearrangement links TRBV20-1 to TRBJ2-1; 7 bases are a match to TRBD2. Unmatched junction bases numbered 4, after V lost 3 bases and J lost 2 bases. This CDR3 comprises 14 residues. Germline CDR1 is DFQATT and CDR2 is SNEGSKA (reference sequence). Here the CDR3 reads CSASRGSAYNEQFF. CDR3 DNA sequence: TGCAGTGCTAGTCGCGGGAGCGCCTACAATGAGCAGTTCTTC.

This clonotype was picked up a small number of times. The rearrangement links TRBV30 to TRBJ2-7; 8 nucleotides match TRBD2. The CDR3 runs to 14 residues. The germline V gene has CDR1 GTSNPN and CDR2 SVGIG (reference sequence). The V and J ends lost 0 bases and 3 bases, in that order; junction bases with no gene match: 4. The CDR3 DNA reads TGTGCCTGGAGTGTAGCGGGAGAGCGCTACGAGCAGTACTTC. This codes for CAWSVAGERYEQYF.

This clonotype was seen ten or more times. The chain employs TRBV7-6 and TRBJ1-5; no clear D gene. Germline V lookup: CDR1 SGHVS, CDR2 FNYEAQ. Trimming stripped 1 base from V and 4 bases from J, with 2 bases between. The CDR3 consists of 12 residues. The CDR3 region has the DNA TGTGCCAGCAGCTTAGTTAATCAGCCCCAGCATTTT. Encoded protein: CASSLVNQPQHF.

There are many counts of this clonotype. The V gene is TRBV20-1, the J gene TRBJ2-1; possibly TRBD2 for D (5 bases). The V gene's germline CDR1 is DFQATT and CDR2 SNEGSKA (reference sequence). Between the trimmed V and J ends, which lost 0 bases and 1 base, there was a span of 13 bases. CDR3 length: 16 residues. CDR3 coding DNA: TGCAGTGCTAGAGATGCGGGTGTAATATCCTACAATGAGCAGTTCTTC. Its protein product is CSARDAGVISYNEQFF.

For this clonotype: A clone one base away is much larger, so this may be a read error. The chain combines TRBV7-2 with TRBJ2-3; D is possibly TRBD1 (5 bases). The CDR3 extends over 14 amino acids. Germline V gives CDR1 SGHTA, CDR2 FQGNSA. For the CDR3, the DNA is TGTGCCTGCAGCTTAGGCAACAGGCAAGATACGCAGTATTTT. Protein product: CACSLGNRQDTQYF.

This sequence joins TRBV7-9 and TRBJ1-2; maybe TRBD1 (5 bases). The CDR3 totals 14 residues. The V end was cut by 5 bases, the J end by 10 bases, with 20 bases between. Germline V lookup: CDR1 SEHNR, CDR2 FQNEAQ (reference sequence). CDR3 sequence (DNA): TGTGCCAGCAGCCGGGACCGCCTGGTAGGGGACTACACCTTC. This codes for CASSRDRLVGDYTF.

This clonotype has more than one count but fewer than ten. The rearrangement joins TRBV29-1 to TRBJ2-5; D is possibly TRBD2 (5 bases). The V gene lost 4 bases and the J gene lost 7 bases, with 16 bases spanning the gap. The CDR3 has 13 amino acids. Germline lookup yields CDR1 SQVTM and CDR2 ANQGSEA. CDR3 sequence reads: CSVVFGGGGTQYF. CDR3 in DNA: TGCAGCGTTGTATTCGGTGGAGGAGGGACCCAGTACTTC.

This chain links TRBV24-1 with TRBJ2-7; TRBD2 matches at 10 bases. CDR1 is KGHDR and CDR2 is SFDVKD in the germline V gene. Unmatched junction bases numbered 12, after V lost 12 bases and J lost 2 bases. The CDR3 is 15 amino acids. DNA for the CDR3: TGTGCCCCGGGCCTAGCGGGAGATTCCACCTACGAGCAGTACTTC. As protein: CAPGLAGDSTYEQYF.

This clonotype was counted ten times or more. The chain couples TRBV5-1 to TRBJ2-3, with 7 bases aligning to TRBD2. There are 15 residues in the CDR3. Germline V gives CDR1 SGHRS, CDR2 YFSETQ. The J segment lost 0 bases and the V segment lost 3 bases, leaving 4 bases of the junction unmatched. CDR3 residues: CASSSSGLSTDTQYF. The DNA of the CDR3 is TGCGCCAGCAGCTCATCGGGACTAAGCACAGATACGCAGTATTTT. The full variable domain, in which reference TRBV5-1 and TRBJ2-3 provide the parts outside the CDR3, is KAGVTQTPRYLIKTRGQQVTLSCSPISGHRSVSWYQQTPGQGLQFLFEYFSETQRNKGNFPGRFSGRQFSNSRSEMNVSTLELGDSALYLCASSSSGLSTDTQYFGPGTRLTVL.

Concerning this clonotype itself: A much bigger clone sits one base away, suggesting this may be a read error. The J gene is TRBJ2-1, the V gene TRBV4-1; TRBD2 agrees at 12 bases. From germline, CDR1 is MGHRA and CDR2 YSYEKL. Germline trimming cut 2 bases from V and 5 bases from J; bases unmatched to any gene: 7. This CDR3 comprises 17 residues. DNA of the CDR3: TGCGCCAGCAGCCAACGTCCTAGCGGGAGGGCCCACAATGAGCAGTTCTTC. It is translated as CASSQRPSGRAHNEQFF.

This clonotype was counted ten times or more. This chain connects TRBV5-1 to TRBJ2-1; D not certain. Germline CDR1 reads SGHRS; CDR2 reads YFSETQ. This CDR3 has 15 residues. V dropped 0 bases and J dropped 0 bases, with 7 bases sitting between them. Written as DNA, the CDR3 is TGCGCCAGCAGCTTGGCGTCGAGCTCCTACAATGAGCAGTTCTTC. Translation gives CASSLASSSYNEQFF.

In its sample, this clonotype was seen many times. V and J are TRBV28 and TRBJ2-7; D is perhaps TRBD1 (6 bases). The ends were cut back, 6 bases at V and 4 bases at J, with 19 bases in the middle. This CDR3 is 15 amino acids long. Looked up from germline, CDR1 is MDHEN and CDR2 is SYDVKM. CDR3 DNA: TGTGCCAGCAGCAGCCCCGGGACAAAATTTTACGAGCAGTACTTC. Protein sequence: CASSSPGTKFYEQYF.

In its sample, this clonotype was seen many times. The rearrangement uses TRBV4-1 and TRBJ1-5, with D unresolved. V was shortened by 1 base and J by 2 bases, with 6 bases between the two germline ends. The CDR3 contains 14 residues. The germline V gene encodes CDR1 MGHRA and CDR2 YSYEKL. CDR3 nucleotides: TGCGCCAGCAGCCAAGTATCGGGCAATCAGCCCCAGCATTTT. The encoded protein is CASSQVSGNQPQHF.

This clonotype was counted a few times. The V call is TRBV28, the J call TRBJ1-2, with 7 bases matching TRBD1. The CDR3 has 16 residues. In germline, CDR1 is MDHEN, CDR2 SYDVKM. Unmatched junction bases numbered 8, after V lost 4 bases and J lost 0 bases. The chain's CDR3 is CASSSRQGPTNYGYTF. CDR3 coding DNA: TGTGCCAGCAGTTCCCGACAGGGACCTACTAACTATGGCTACACCTTC.

At least ten counts were recorded for this clonotype. The rearrangement uses TRBV19 and TRBJ2-1; 9 nucleotides line up with TRBD2. Germline V gene data show CDR1 as LNHDA and CDR2 as SQIVND (reference sequence). Trimming took 4 bases from V and 1 from J; bases not matched to a gene: 2. CDR3 length: 15 residues. CDR3 protein: CASSSGRGSYNEQFF. CDR3 DNA sequence: TGTGCCAGTAGTAGCGGGAGGGGGTCCTACAATGAGCAGTTCTTC.

This clonotype was recorded at least ten times. V gene TRBV4-1 combines with J gene TRBJ2-5; 10 bases are shared with TRBD2. Looked up from germline, CDR1 is MGHRA and CDR2 is YSYEKL. The CDR3 loop spans 14 amino acids. V shed 2 bases and J 3 bases; nucleotides not matched to a gene: 0. The CDR3 sequence: CASSQLAGEETQYF. CDR3 sequence (DNA): TGCGCCAGCAGCCAACTAGCGGGAGAAGAGACCCAGTACTTC.

This clonotype came up a few times. The CDR3 sequence is CASSRGDLENEQFF. CDR3 nucleotide sequence: TGCGCCAGCAGCCGGGGGGACCTGGAGAATGAGCAGTTCTTC. This chain uses TRBV5-1 with TRBJ2-1, with TRBD2 matching over 7 bases. Trimming took 4 bases from V and 7 from J; bases not matched to a gene: 8. This CDR3 has 14 residues. Germline CDR1 and CDR2: SGHRS and YFSETQ.

This clonotype was counted many times. The chain employs TRBV15 and TRBJ2-1, with D perhaps matching TRBD1 (6 bases). The CDR3 runs 15 residues. V was shortened by 5 bases and J by 7 bases, with 18 bases between the two germline ends. Germline CDR1 and CDR2: LNHNV and YYDKDF (reference sequence). The CDR3 spells CATSVRGWHGNEQFF. The CDR3 DNA reads TGTGCCACCAGCGTGAGGGGGTGGCATGGTAATGAGCAGTTCTTC.

This clonotype was seen only a few times. J is TRBJ2-5 and V is TRBV5-5; 13 bases match TRBD2. The CDR3 consists of 17 residues. Germline loops: CDR1 SGHKS, CDR2 YYEKEE (reference sequence). V gave up 2 bases and J gave up 3 bases; unmatched junction bases: 7. The DNA for the CDR3 is TGTGCCAGCAGCTTCGGGCGCGGACTAGCGGGAGAAGAGACCCAGTACTTC. Translation gives CASSFGRGLAGEETQYF.

This clonotype was counted many times. This rearrangement joins TRBV20-1 to TRBJ2-3; D is uncertain. The CDR3 is made up of 12 amino acids. V was pared by 4 bases and J by 6 bases, with 11 bases between. In germline, CDR1 is DFQATT, CDR2 SNEGSKA (reference sequence). The CDR3 DNA reads as TGCAGTGCTAAGGGCGTTCCCGATACGCAGTATTTT. Its protein is CSAKGVPDTQYF.

The sample holds many counts of this clonotype. The CDR3 DNA reads as TGTGCCAGCAGCTTGGGACAGGGGATTTTGGAGACCCAGTACTTC. This translates into CASSLGQGILETQYF. This chain links TRBV11-3 with TRBJ2-5, with 10 positions matching TRBD1. Germline trimming cut 3 bases from V and 5 bases from J; bases unmatched to any gene: 6. CDR1 and CDR2 (germline): SGHNT, YENEEA. The CDR3 sequence is 15 residues long.

Ten or more counts support this clonotype. Written as DNA, the CDR3 is TGCGCCAGCAGCTTGGTGGGAGGAGAAGAGACCCAGTACTTC. It specifies CASSLVGGEETQYF. The rearrangement links TRBV5-1 to TRBJ2-5, with D tentatively TRBD2 (6 bases). CDR3 length: 14 residues. Trimming took 0 bases from V and 3 from J, leaving 9 bases between them. Germline V gene sequence: CDR1 SGHRS, CDR2 YFSETQ. Variable domain in full (rest from reference TRBV5-1 and TRBJ2-5): KAGVTQTPRYLIKTRGQQVTLSCSPISGHRSVSWYQQTPGQGLQFLFEYFSETQRNKGNFPGRFSGRQFSNSRSEMNVSTLELGDSALYLCASSLVGGEETQYFGPGTRLLVL.

This clonotype came up a few times. V usage is TRBV6-1 and J usage is TRBJ1-1; D is perhaps TRBD1 (5 bases). This CDR3 has 16 residues. Germline V gene sequence: CDR1 MNHNS, CDR2 SASEGT. The V end was cut by 8 bases, the J end by 2 bases, with 21 bases between. The CDR3 sequence: CASLSNPKGTNTEAFF. The CDR3 DNA sequence: TGTGCCAGCTTATCCAATCCGAAGGGGACCAACACTGAAGCTTTCTTT.

The sample holds a few counts of this clonotype. The CDR3 region is CAISPRVPGDEQFF. The CDR3 nucleotides are TGTGCCATCAGCCCCCGGGTCCCGGGCGATGAGCAGTTCTTC. V usage is TRBV10-3 and J usage is TRBJ2-1; D uncertain. CDR1 and CDR2 (germline): ENHRY, SYGVKD. There are 14 residues in the CDR3. The germline V and J ends were trimmed by 6 bases and 8 bases, with 17 bases remaining between them.

The chain links TRBV30 to TRBJ2-1; D might be TRBD2 (5 bases). The V end was cut by 4 bases, the J end by 7 bases, with 14 bases between. This CDR3 is 13 amino acids long. The germline gives CDR1 GTSNPN, CDR2 SVGIG (reference sequence). CDR3 in amino acids: CAWTHGIGNEQFF. In DNA, the CDR3 is TGTGCCTGGACACACGGGATAGGTAATGAGCAGTTCTTC.